These 14 T cell receptor beta chains came from one sample sequenced in a study of T cells in Graves' hyperthyroidism and ophthalmopathy (dated by TCRdb to about 2019). The method behind the library was multiplex PCR. The data were produced on an Illumina HiSeq 2000. The TCR beta CDR3 regions were amplified from RNA transcripts. A first-round RT-PCR of the TCR CDR3 used the HTBI primer set with the Qiagen OneStep RT-PCR kit. TCRdb itself trimmed the public reads at Q25 with fastp, ran MiXCR and retained productive beta chains. Each entry merges the rows of one CDR3 protein and shows their most common DNA and genes. This sample lists about 620,000 distinct CDR3 sequences; under 20% were detected once. The ten largest clones take up 3% to 4% of the sample. Sequencing input: blood. All receptors come from a young woman with Graves' hyperthyroidism.

This clonotype occurred many times. This sequence joins TRBV29-1 and TRBJ2-7; unclear D gene. This CDR3 region has 11 residues. The germline V gene has CDR1 SQVTM and CDR2 ANQGSEA. Deletions cut 6 bases from V and 1 base from J, with 7 bases between. The chain's CDR3 is CSVKGSYEQYF. The CDR3 DNA reads TGCAGCGTAAAGGGTTCCTACGAGCAGTACTTC.

This clonotype has more than one count but fewer than ten. The chain combines TRBV11-2 with TRBJ2-2; D gene unclear. The germline CDR1 and CDR2 sequences are SGHAT and FQNNGV. V was clipped by 2 bases and J by 3 bases, with 10 bases between them. The CDR3 totals 15 residues. The CDR3 reads CASSLRRRYTGELFF. The CDR3 region has the DNA TGTGCCAGCAGCTTAAGGCGGCGGTACACCGGGGAGCTGTTTTTT.

V is TRBV5-4 and J is TRBJ2-7, with 8 bases identical to TRBD1. The germline V gene has CDR1 SGHNT and CDR2 YYREEE (reference sequence). The CDR3 runs 13 residues. V shed 4 bases, J shed 5 bases, and the junction held 5 bases outside the gene matches. CDR3 sequence: CASSRRTGNEQYF. The CDR3 DNA is TGTGCCAGCAGCCGGCGGACAGGGAACGAGCAGTACTTC.

In its sample, this clonotype was seen a few times. The chain couples TRBV9 to TRBJ2-2; TRBD1 is a possible D gene (5 bases). Trimming removed 3 bases at V and 4 bases at J, with 16 bases between. This CDR3 has 16 amino acids. Germline V gene lookup returns CDR1 SGDLS and CDR2 YYNGEE. CDR3 nucleotides: TGTGCCAGCAGCGCCTCACAGGTCCCCCCCACCGGGGAGCTGTTTTTT. Its protein product is CASSASQVPPTGELFF.

The rearrangement uses TRBV28 and TRBJ1-6, with TRBD1 matching over 7 bases. This CDR3 has 15 residues. The J segment lost 6 bases and the V segment lost 4 bases, leaving 6 bases of the junction unmatched. CDR1 is MDHEN, CDR2 SYDVKM, per germline. Here the CDR3 DNA reads TGTGCCAGCAGTTCTTACAGGGGCGGTAATTCACCCCTCCACTTT. Translating it yields CASSSYRGGNSPLHF.

In this sample, this clonotype turned up a few times. The rearrangement uses TRBV5-5 and TRBJ2-1, with TRBD2 identical over 9 bases. The CDR3 loop spans 15 amino acids. V shed 5 bases, J shed 3 bases, and the junction held 6 bases outside the gene matches. The V gene's germline CDR1 is SGHKS and CDR2 YYEKEE (reference sequence). CDR3 nucleotide sequence: TGTGCCAGCAGTTACGGGACTAGCTACTACAATGAGCAGTTCTTC. Translating gives CASSYGTSYYNEQFF.

The chain joins TRBV18 to TRBJ2-1; TRBD2 aligns across 13 bases. Germline V gene lookup returns CDR1 KGHSH and CDR2 LQKENI. V gave up 4 bases and J gave up 4 bases; unmatched junction bases: 7. This CDR3 has 17 amino acids. CDR3 nucleotides: TGTGCCAGCTCACGTGGGACTAGCGGGATAAGATACAATGAGCAGTTCTTC. Translation gives CASSRGTSGIRYNEQFF.

On this clonotype: With a much larger clone just one base away, this may be a read error. This chain joins TRBV28 and TRBJ2-1; possibly TRBD2 for D (5 bases). Between the trimmed V and J ends, which lost 8 bases and 5 bases, there was a span of 16 bases. The CDR3 runs 14 residues. CDR1 is MDHEN and CDR2 is SYDVKM in the germline V gene. The CDR3 loop is CASLTRDRNNEQFF. CDR3 in DNA: TGTGCCAGCCTCACTAGGGATAGGAACAATGAGCAGTTCTTC.

The sample holds many counts of this clonotype. The rearrangement uses TRBV12-3 or TRBV12-4 and TRBJ2-3; 8 bases agree with TRBD2. This CDR3 spans 15 amino acids. Trimming cost V 5 bases and J 6 bases; bases outside gene matches: 10. The CDR3: CASSRGAGEGDTQYF. CDR3 bases: TGTGCCAGCAGTCGGGGAGCGGGAGAGGGTGATACGCAGTATTTT.

The sample holds many counts of this clonotype. The chain combines TRBV30 with TRBJ2-1, with a possible D match to TRBD2 (6 bases). Per the germline V gene, CDR1 is GTSNPN and CDR2 is SVGIG (reference sequence). The CDR3 is 14 residues long. V was pared by 3 bases and J by 3 bases, with 12 bases between. The CDR3 DNA follows: TGTGCCTGGAGCCCGGGACTCTACTACAATGAGCAGTTCTTC. This codes for CAWSPGLYYNEQFF. The full variable domain, its missing parts supplied by reference TRBV30 and TRBJ2-1, is SQTIHQWPATLVQPVGSPLSLECTVEGTSNPNLYWYRQAAGRGLQLLFYSVGIGQISSEVPQNLSASRPQDRQFILSSKKLLLSDSGFYLCAWSPGLYYNEQFFGPGTRLTVL.

The chain carries TRBV20-1 and TRBJ1-1; D call uncertain. The V end was cut by 6 bases, the J end by 3 bases, with 14 bases between. CDR1 and CDR2 from the germline V gene are DFQATT and SNEGSKA (reference sequence). The CDR3 has 13 residues. CDR3 in DNA: TGCAGTGCGCGGGTCCATGGGGACACTGAAGCTTTCTTT. Its protein is CSARVHGDTEAFF.

For the CDR3, the DNA is TGTGCCAGCAGCTCTTTGCGGCCCGAGCAGTACTTC. Its protein is CASSSLRPEQYF. The chain couples TRBV7-8 to TRBJ2-7; no clear D. Germline V lookup: CDR1 SGHVS, CDR2 FQNEAQ. V was trimmed by 4 bases and J by 6 bases, leaving 10 bases between them. The CDR3 sequence is 12 residues long.

This clonotype was counted many times. CDR3 DNA sequence: TGCAGTGCCATTCAGGGGAACACTGAAGCTTTCTTT. Residues: CSAIQGNTEAFF. The rearrangement joins TRBV20-1 to TRBJ1-1; D might be TRBD1 (5 bases). CDR3 length: 12 amino acids. Germline CDR1 reads DFQATT; CDR2 reads SNEGSKA (reference sequence). The V and J ends lost 6 bases and 1 base respectively, with 9 bases between them.

This clonotype was recorded a few times. The rearrangement uses TRBV7-9 and TRBJ1-1; no firm D call. Germline assignment: CDR1 SEHNR and CDR2 FQNEAQ (reference sequence). CDR3 length: 16 amino acids. The ends were cut back, 5 bases at V and 0 bases at J, with 16 bases in the middle. DNA for the CDR3: TGTGCCAGCAGCCCAAGGATTTGGAGCTTGAACACTGAAGCTTTCTTT. Protein sequence: CASSPRIWSLNTEAFF. The variable domain in full, completed from reference TRBV7-9 and TRBJ1-1, reads DTGVSQNPRHKITKRGQNVTFRCDPISEHNRLYWYRQTLGQGPEFLTYFQNEAQLEKSRLLSDRFSAERPKGSFSTLEIQRTEQGDSAMYLCASSPRIWSLNTEAFFGQGTRLTVV.